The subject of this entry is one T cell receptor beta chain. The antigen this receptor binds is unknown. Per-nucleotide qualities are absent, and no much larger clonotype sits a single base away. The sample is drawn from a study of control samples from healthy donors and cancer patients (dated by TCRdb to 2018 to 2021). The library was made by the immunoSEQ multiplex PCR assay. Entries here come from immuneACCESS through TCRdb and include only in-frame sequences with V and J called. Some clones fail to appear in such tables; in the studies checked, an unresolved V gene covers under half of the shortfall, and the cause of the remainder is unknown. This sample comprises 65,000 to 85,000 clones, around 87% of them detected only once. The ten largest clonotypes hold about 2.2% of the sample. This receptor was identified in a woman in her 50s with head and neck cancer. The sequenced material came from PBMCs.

The nucleotides are TGTGCCAGCAGCTTAGACAGGGGGGTGAAACTGTTTTTT. Its product reads: CASSLDRGVKLFF. Here the chain combines TRBV7-9 and TRBJ1-4, and TRBD1 aligns with 8 junction nucleotides. The CDR3 starts with the cysteine, ends with the phenylalanine, and has 13 residues. Only the CDR3 DNA stays, 39 bases, in frame from base 1. CDR1 and CDR2, per the germline V gene (reference sequence), are SEHNR and FQNEAQ. V trim: 1 base; J trim: 11 bases; unmatched bases: 3.